This T cell receptor beta chain originates from a study of CD4 and CD8 cells across lung adenocarcinoma regions. Donors had localized lung adenocarcinoma, a non-small cell lung cancer. As for this clonotype: A junction boundary mismatches the germline segment, possibly from a read error.

MiXCR, applied by TCRdb to the PCR reads, yields one record per CDR3 protein. Of about 23,000 distinct CDR3 sequences in the sample, approximately 52% are singletons; the top ten hold over 20%. Germline CDR1 reads MNHEY; CDR2 reads SMNVEV (reference sequence). The CDR3 is 14 residues long. The sample taken for sequencing was CD4+ T cells from the center of a lung tumor. This chain uses TRBV27 with TRBJ2-3; 10 nucleotides match TRBD2. The sequence derives from a male donor with lung adenocarcinoma. The CD4 and CD8 labels of this study may be unreliable. This CDR3 reads CASRLAGVPDTQYF. Written as DNA, the CDR3 is TGTGCCAGCAGGCTAGCGGGAGTCCCAGACACGCAGTATTTT.